Below, 9 T cell receptor beta chains from the same sample are listed, as sequenced in a study of patients and donors after allogeneic stem cell transplantation (dated by TCRdb to the early 2020s). Libraries were made using RT-PCR. TCRdb lists the instrument as NextSeq 550. TCRdb trimmed public reads at Q25 via fastp, called clones via MiXCR and kept in-frame beta chains. Duplicate CDR3 protein sequences are folded into a single record with the most common DNA and genes. The table for this sample lists 920,000 or so distinct CDR3 sequences; 15% to 20% of them were counted only once. The top ten hold 5% to 6.5% of the sample. What was sequenced was blood, either unsorted or a sorted T cell fraction (not recorded which). These receptors originate from a human donor who was either an allogeneic HSCT recipient or a stem cell or donor lymphocyte infusion donor (not recorded which). It is not recorded whose cells these are; they may come from a transplant donor.

This clonotype turned up a few times. The rearrangement uses TRBV3-1 and TRBJ1-2; D is ambiguous. V lost 1 base and J 0 bases, leaving 9 bases between the germline ends. From germline, CDR1 is LGHDT and CDR2 YNNKEL (reference sequence). The CDR3 is 15 residues long. The CDR3 DNA follows: TGTGCCAGCAGCCAAGGGGAGAAAGCTAACTATGGCTACACCTTC. Translation gives CASSQGEKANYGYTF. The full variable domain, in which reference TRBV3-1 and TRBJ1-2 provide the parts outside the CDR3, is DTAVSQTPKYLVTQMGNDKSIKCEQNLGHDTMYWYKQDSKKFLKIMFSYNNKELIINETVPNRFSPKSPDKAHLNLHINSLELGDSAVYFCASSQGEKANYGYTFGSGTRLTVV.

This clonotype was observed a handful of times. The gene calls are TRBV20-1 and TRBJ2-1; TRBD2 agrees at 14 bases. The CDR3 has 17 amino acids. The junction had 9 bases not matched to a gene; V was cut back by 5 bases and J by 3 bases. CDR1 and CDR2 (germline): DFQATT, SNEGSKA (reference sequence). The CDR3 is CSAQGLAGGPVYNEQFF. The CDR3 nucleotides read TGCAGTGCTCAAGGACTAGCGGGAGGACCTGTCTACAATGAGCAGTTCTTC.

In its sample, this clonotype was seen a few times. The CDR3: CASSLVHGGGALSYNEQFF. The CDR3, as DNA: TGTGCCAGCAGCTTAGTACATGGCGGGGGGGCCCTCTCCTACAATGAGCAGTTCTTC. The V and J genes are TRBV11-1 and TRBJ2-1; 9 positions match TRBD2. The CDR3 consists of 19 residues. V trimming: 1 base; J trimming: 0 bases; junction bases outside the gene matches: 10. The germline V gene has CDR1 SGHAT and CDR2 FQDESV (reference sequence).

The sample holds a few counts of this clonotype. This chain uses TRBV9 with TRBJ2-6; TRBD2 is a possible D gene (5 bases). This CDR3 has 17 residues. The V gene's germline CDR1 is SGDLS and CDR2 YYNGEE. V lost 0 bases, J lost 4 bases, and 14 bases lay in between. The CDR3 sequence is CASSVGAGNLGANVLTF. The CDR3 DNA follows: TGTGCCAGCAGCGTAGGGGCCGGGAACTTAGGGGCCAACGTCCTGACTTTC.

The chain combines TRBV19 with TRBJ1-2; 7 nucleotides line up with TRBD1. The CDR3 runs 15 residues. J lost 0 bases, V lost 10 bases, and 11 bases had no gene match. Germline V lookup: CDR1 LNHDA, CDR2 SQIVND (reference sequence). As DNA, the CDR3 is TGTGCCACTATTCGGACAGGCTCTACTAACTATGGCTACACCTTC. Residues: CATIRTGSTNYGYTF.

The chain uses TRBV5-1 and TRBJ1-1; D remains ambiguous. Per the germline V gene, CDR1 is SGHRS and CDR2 is YFSETQ. V gave up 0 bases and J gave up 0 bases, with 9 bases separating them. The CDR3 spans 15 residues. This chain's CDR3 is CASSLGRSMNTEAFF. The CDR3 DNA reads as TGCGCCAGCAGCTTGGGTCGGAGCATGAACACTGAAGCTTTCTTT.

This clonotype was seen more than once but under ten times. The V call is TRBV6-4, the J call TRBJ2-2; TRBD1 is a possible D gene (5 bases). With 8 bases removed from V and 0 bases from J, the gap between germline ends came to 16 bases. Germline V lookup: CDR1 MRHNA, CDR2 SNTAGT. The length of the CDR3 is 16 residues. CDR3 sequence reads: CASRSQADTNTGELFF. In DNA form, the CDR3 reads TGTGCCAGCCGCAGTCAGGCGGACACGAACACCGGGGAGCTGTTTTTT.

Only a few counts were recorded for this clonotype. The chain couples TRBV5-4 to TRBJ2-1; D possibly corresponds to TRBD2 (6 bases). Germline CDR1 reads SGHNT; CDR2 reads YYREEE (reference sequence). CDR3 length: 14 residues. V was trimmed by 8 bases and J by 8 bases, leaving 20 bases between them. CDR3 in amino acids: CASKEGVVRDEQFF. DNA of the CDR3: TGTGCCAGTAAGGAGGGCGTGGTACGGGATGAGCAGTTCTTC.

The chain has TRBV7-8 and TRBJ2-3; D might be TRBD2 (6 bases). V lost 7 bases, J lost 5 bases, and 22 bases lay in between. There are 16 residues in the CDR3. From germline, CDR1 is SGHVS and CDR2 FQNEAQ. Here the CDR3 reads CASTLEGSRKRDTQYF. DNA for the CDR3: TGTGCCAGCACCCTGGAGGGGTCTAGGAAGCGAGATACGCAGTATTTT.